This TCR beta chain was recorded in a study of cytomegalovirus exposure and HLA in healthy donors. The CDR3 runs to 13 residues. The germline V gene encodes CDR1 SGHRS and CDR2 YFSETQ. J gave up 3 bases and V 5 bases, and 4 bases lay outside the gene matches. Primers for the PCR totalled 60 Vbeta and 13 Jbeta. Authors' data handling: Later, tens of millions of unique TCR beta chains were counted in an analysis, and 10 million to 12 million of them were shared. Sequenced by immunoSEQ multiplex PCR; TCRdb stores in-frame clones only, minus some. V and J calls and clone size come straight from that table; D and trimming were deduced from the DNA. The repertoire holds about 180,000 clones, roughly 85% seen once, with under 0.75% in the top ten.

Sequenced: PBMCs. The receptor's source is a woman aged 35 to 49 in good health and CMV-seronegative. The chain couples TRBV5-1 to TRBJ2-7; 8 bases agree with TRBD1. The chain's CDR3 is CASSFTGGYEQYF. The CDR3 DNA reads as TGCGCCAGCAGTTTTACAGGGGGCTACGAGCAGTACTTC.